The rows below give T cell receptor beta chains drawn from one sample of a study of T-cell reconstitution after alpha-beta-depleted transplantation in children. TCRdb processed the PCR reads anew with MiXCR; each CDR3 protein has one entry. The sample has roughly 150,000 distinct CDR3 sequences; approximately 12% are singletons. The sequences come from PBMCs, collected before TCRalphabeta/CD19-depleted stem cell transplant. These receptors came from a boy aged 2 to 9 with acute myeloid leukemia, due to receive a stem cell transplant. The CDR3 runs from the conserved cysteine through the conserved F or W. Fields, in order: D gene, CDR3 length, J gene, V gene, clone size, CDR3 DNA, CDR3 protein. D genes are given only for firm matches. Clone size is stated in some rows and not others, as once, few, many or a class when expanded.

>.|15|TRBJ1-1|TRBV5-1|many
TGCGCCAGCAGTCCTTACCAGGGACGAAACACTGAAGCTTTCTTT
CASSPYQGRNTEAFF
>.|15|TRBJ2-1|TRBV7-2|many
TGTGCCAGCAGCTACGGTGGAGTGCGGCGCAATGAGCAGTTCTTC
CASSYGGVRRNEQFF
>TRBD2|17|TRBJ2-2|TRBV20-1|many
TGCAGTGCTAGAGATCGGTTCCGGGAGGGCAAAACCGGGGAGCTGTTTTTT
CSARDRFREGKTGELFF
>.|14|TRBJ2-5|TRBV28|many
TGTGCCAGCACCGAAGACAGTAGCCAAGAGACCCAGTACTTC
CASTEDSSQETQYF
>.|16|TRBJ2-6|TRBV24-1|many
TGTGCCACCAGTGATTCCGGATCCTCTGGGGCCAACGTCCTGACTTTC
CATSDSGSSGANVLTF
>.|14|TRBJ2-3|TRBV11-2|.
TGTGCCAGCAGCTTAGAGGGGATTGGCGATACGCAGTATTTT
CASSLEGIGDTQYF
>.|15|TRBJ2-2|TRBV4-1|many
TGCGCCAGCAGCCAAGATCCGGTCAACACCGGGGAGCTGTTTTTT
CASSQDPVNTGELFF
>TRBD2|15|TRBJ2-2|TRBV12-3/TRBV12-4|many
TGTGCCAGCAGTTCACTCGGGGGGGACACCGGGGAGCTGTTTTTT
CASSSLGGDTGELFF
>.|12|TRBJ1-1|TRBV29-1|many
TGCAGCGGGAAACCAGGCGGCACTGAAGCTTTCTTT
CSGKPGGTEAFF
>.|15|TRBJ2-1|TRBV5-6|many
TGTGCCAGCAGCTTAAGGATGTTCGGGAGTCGGGAGCAGTTCTTC
CASSLRMFGSREQFF
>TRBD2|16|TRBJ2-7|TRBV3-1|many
TGTGCCAGCAGCCAAAAGGTGACTAGCCCGATCTACGAGCAGTACTTC
CASSQKVTSPIYEQYF
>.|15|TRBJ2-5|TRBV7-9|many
TGTGCCAGCAGCTTAAGGCAGGGTTTCCAAGAGACCCAGTACTTC
CASSLRQGFQETQYF
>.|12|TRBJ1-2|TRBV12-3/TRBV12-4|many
TGTGCCAGCAAAACAGGATACTATGGCTACACCTTC
CASKTGYYGYTF
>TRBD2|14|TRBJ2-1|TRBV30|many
TGTGCCTGGAGTGCCGGGACTAATTACAATGAGCAGTTCTTC
CAWSAGTNYNEQFF
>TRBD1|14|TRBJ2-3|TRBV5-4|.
TGTGCCAGCAGTTTCGGACAGGCCACAGATACGCAGTATTTT
CASSFGQATDTQYF
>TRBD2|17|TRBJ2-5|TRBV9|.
TGTGCCAGCAGCCCCCTCTCTTCGGCTAGCGGACAAGAGACCCAGTACTTC
CASSPLSSASGQETQYF
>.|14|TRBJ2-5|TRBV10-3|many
TGTGCCATCAGTGCCTTGGGGGACCAGGAGACCCAGTACTTC
CAISALGDQETQYF
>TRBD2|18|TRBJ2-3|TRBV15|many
TGTGCCACCAGTTTTACGCGGGGGGCAATAACTAGCACAGATACGCAGTATTTT
CATSFTRGAITSTDTQYF
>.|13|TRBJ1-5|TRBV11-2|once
TGTGTCAGCAGCTTATCCCGGAATCAGCCCCAGCATTTT
CVSSLSRNQPQHF
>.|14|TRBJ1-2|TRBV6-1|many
TGTGCCAGCAGCTCAGGAGACGGAGGCTATGGCTACACCTTC
CASSSGDGGYGYTF
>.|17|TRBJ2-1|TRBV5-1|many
TGCGCCAGCAGCTTGGGTGTGTGGTTGGTTTTGAGCAATGAGCAGTTCTTC
CASSLGVWLVLSNEQFF
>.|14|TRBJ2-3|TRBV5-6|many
TGTGCCAGCAGTTCACTCTCCAAAGTAGATACGCAGTATTTT
CASSSLSKVDTQYF
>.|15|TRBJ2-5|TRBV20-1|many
TGCAGTGCTAGGAATGCAGGCGGCGGTTCCGAGACCCAGTACTTC
CSARNAGGGSETQYF
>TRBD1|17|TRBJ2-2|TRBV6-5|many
TGTGCCAGCAGTTACCGCAAAGGGGGCGCGTTTTCCGGGGAGCTGTTTTTT
CASSYRKGGAFSGELFF
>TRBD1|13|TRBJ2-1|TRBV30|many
TGTGCCTGTTGGGACAGGGTAACCGATGAGCAGTTCTTC
CACWDRVTDEQFF
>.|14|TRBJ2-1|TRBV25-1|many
TGTGCCAGCAGTGGGGTCTTTGCCTACAATGAGCAGTTCTTC
CASSGVFAYNEQFF
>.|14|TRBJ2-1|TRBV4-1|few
TGCGCCAGCAGCCAAGATTTGGGGGCTAATGAGCAGTTCTTC
CASSQDLGANEQFF
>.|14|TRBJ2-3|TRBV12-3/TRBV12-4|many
TGTGCCAGCCTACGGGGGGCCGTCACAGATACGCAGTATTTT
CASLRGAVTDTQYF
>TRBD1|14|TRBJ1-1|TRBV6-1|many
TGTGCCGCGAAGAGCCAGGGGGCGGTTACTGAAGCTTTCTTT
CAAKSQGAVTEAFF
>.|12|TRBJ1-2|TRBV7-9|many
TGTGCCAGCCAAGGGGCGGGGCCCGGCTACACCTTC
CASQGAGPGYTF
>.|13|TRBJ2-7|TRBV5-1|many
TGCGCCAGCAGCCCCGGGTTGGAGCGCGAGCAGTACTTC
CASSPGLEREQYF
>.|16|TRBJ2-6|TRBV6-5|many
TGTGCCAGCAGTTACTCGAGAATGTCCGGGGCCAACGTCCTGACTTTC
CASSYSRMSGANVLTF
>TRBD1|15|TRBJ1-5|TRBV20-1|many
TGCAGTGCTTTTACACAGGGGAACGGAAATCAGCCCCAGCATTTT
CSAFTQGNGNQPQHF
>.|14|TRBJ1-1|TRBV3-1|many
TGTGCCAGCAGCTCCTCGACGGGGGGCACTGAAGCTTTCTTT
CASSSSTGGTEAFF
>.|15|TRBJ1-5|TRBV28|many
TGTGCCAGCAAGGAGGACGGCACAAGCAATCAGCCCCAGCATTTT
CASKEDGTSNQPQHF
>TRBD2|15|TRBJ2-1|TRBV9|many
TGTGCCAGCAGCGTAGGGCGGGGGGTGTACAATGAGCAGTTCTTC
CASSVGRGVYNEQFF